A single TCR beta chain is shown here with its context. Its antigen remains unknown. TCRdb re-called the reads with MiXCR, one entry per CDR3 protein. The table includes under 200,000 distinct CDR3 sequences, 15% to 20% detected once. These data belong to a study of T cell repertoires in cytomegalovirus infection. Study summary: CMV infection and matching HLA type were both indicated by public TCR beta signatures.

Findings of the study overall: The cumulative frequency of public TCR beta families distinguished individuals who carried CMV together with the relevant HLA. CMV-specific TCR beta clonotypes restricted by HLA-C were the ones dominating the ex vivo response.

V lost 2 bases and J 4 bases, leaving 11 bases between the germline ends. Germline CDR1 and CDR2: MDHEN and SYDVKM. The CDR3 consists of 14 residues. The chain couples TRBV28 to TRBJ1-1; D uncertain. The receptor's source is a human donor in good health (CMV status not recorded). Some clones in this sample may be carry-over from other donors' samples. Sequencing was performed on CD8+ T cells from PBMCs. The CDR3 here is CASSLAGWGTEAFF. Here the CDR3 DNA reads TGTGCCAGCAGTTTAGCGGGTTGGGGCACTGAAGCTTTCTTT.